The 9 T cell receptor beta chains given below trace back to one sample, sequenced in a study of T-cell memory formation after mild COVID-19. TCRdb processed the 5' RACE reads anew with MiXCR; each CDR3 protein has one entry. The data show hundreds of thousands of distinct CDR3 sequences, roughly an eighth seen once. Sequencing was done on a sample of PBMCs or a T cell subset sorted from them (not recorded which). Receptor source: a man aged 18-30 years who had mild COVID-19 (a few samples of this study predate the infection). Cell type and time point are not known.

Turning to this clonotype: A much larger clone lies a single base off, so this may be a read error. The chain is built from TRBV12-3 or TRBV12-4 and TRBJ1-1; D gene ambiguous. V was shortened by 5 bases and J by 6 bases, with 19 bases between the two germline ends. This CDR3 region has 15 residues. This CDR3 reads CASSPHVTIGAEAFF. Written as DNA, the CDR3 is TGTGCCAGCAGTCCTCACGTGACAATTGGCGCTGAAGCTTTCTTT.

CDR3 sequence reads: CASSGQRRANSPLHF. In DNA, the CDR3 is TGTGCCAGCAGTGGACAGAGGAGGGCTAATTCACCCCTCCACTTT. The V gene is TRBV6-5, the J gene TRBJ1-6; maybe TRBD1 (6 bases). V lost 5 bases and J lost 6, with 14 bases in between. Germline V CDR1 and CDR2: MNHEY, SVGAGI. CDR3 length: 15 residues.

This chain joins TRBV15 and TRBJ2-7; D may correspond to TRBD1 or TRBD2 (6 bases each). This CDR3 is 14 amino acids long. The V end lost 5 bases, the J end lost 6 bases, and 17 bases lay between the germline ends. Germline CDR1 and CDR2: LNHNV and YYDKDF (reference sequence). The CDR3 nucleotides read TGTGCCACCAGCCGGGATTGGGGGGCTAGCGAGCAGTACTTC. Amino acids: CATSRDWGASEQYF.

V gene TRBV4-3 combines with J gene TRBJ2-5; D unresolved. The length of the CDR3 is 14 residues. Germline assignment: CDR1 LGHNA and CDR2 YSLEER. V was clipped by 1 base and J by 4 bases, with 10 bases between them. This CDR3 is CASSQGPTGETQYF. The DNA of the CDR3 is TGCGCCAGCAGCCAAGGGCCGACGGGAGAGACCCAGTACTTC.

The rearrangement uses TRBV5-4 and TRBJ1-2; TRBD1 aligns across 8 bases. The V segment lost 3 bases and the J segment 0 bases; nucleotides outside the gene matches: 4. Germline lookup yields CDR1 SGHNT and CDR2 YYREEE (reference sequence). The length of the CDR3 is 15 residues. CDR3 protein: CASSSRTGSNYGYTF. Here the CDR3 DNA reads TGTGCCAGCAGCTCCCGGACAGGGTCTAACTATGGCTACACCTTC.

The chain carries TRBV6-5 and TRBJ1-2; 7 positions agree with TRBD1. V lost 6 bases and J lost 4; bases outside the gene matches: 5. CDR1 MNHEY and CDR2 SVGAGI come from the germline V gene. The CDR3 runs to 13 residues. CDR3 nucleotide sequence: TGTGCCAGCAGCCCAGGGGGGAGCTATGGCTACACCTTC. Translated, it gives CASSPGGSYGYTF.

This clonotype was counted a few times. The chain combines TRBV5-1 with TRBJ1-2; a possible D gene is TRBD1 (5 bases). V lost 5 bases to trimming and J lost 8 bases, with 19 bases between them. The CDR3 loop spans 14 amino acids. The germline V gene encodes CDR1 SGHRS and CDR2 YFSETQ. The CDR3 nucleotides read TGCGCCAGCAGGACGGATTCGCTCGGGGCGGGCTACACCTTC. It translates to CASRTDSLGAGYTF.

The V and J genes are TRBV19 and TRBJ2-3, with 8 positions matching TRBD1. The CDR3 is made up of 13 amino acids. Germline CDR1 and CDR2: LNHDA and SQIVND (reference sequence). After removal of 6 bases from V and 4 bases from J, the junction contained 3 bases not matched to a gene. The CDR3 loop reads CASRSRGPDTQYF. The CDR3 coding sequence is TGTGCCAGTAGGAGCAGGGGGCCAGATACGCAGTATTTT. Full variable domain (missing parts from reference TRBV19 and TRBJ2-3): DGGITQSPKYLFRKEGQNVTLSCEQNLNHDAMYWYRQDPGQGLRLIYYSQIVNDFQKGDIAEGYSVSREKKESFPLTVTSAQKNPTAFYLCASRSRGPDTQYFGPGTRLTVL.

This clonotype was counted only a few times. J is TRBJ2-5 and V is TRBV7-9; 7 bases match TRBD2. Germline V gene data show CDR1 as SEHNR and CDR2 as FQNEAQ (reference sequence). J lost 1 base, V lost 4 bases, and 6 bases had no gene match. CDR3 length: 15 amino acids. As DNA, the CDR3 is TGTGCCAGCAGCTGGAAGGGAGGGGTCCAAGAGACCCAGTACTTC. Its protein product is CASSWKGGVQETQYF. The full variable domain, its missing parts supplied by reference TRBV7-9 and TRBJ2-5, is DTGVSQNPRHKITKRGQNVTFRCDPISEHNRLYWYRQTLGQGPEFLTYFQNEAQLEKSRLLSDRFSAERPKGSFSTLEIQRTEQGDSAMYLCASSWKGGVQETQYFGPGTRLLVL.